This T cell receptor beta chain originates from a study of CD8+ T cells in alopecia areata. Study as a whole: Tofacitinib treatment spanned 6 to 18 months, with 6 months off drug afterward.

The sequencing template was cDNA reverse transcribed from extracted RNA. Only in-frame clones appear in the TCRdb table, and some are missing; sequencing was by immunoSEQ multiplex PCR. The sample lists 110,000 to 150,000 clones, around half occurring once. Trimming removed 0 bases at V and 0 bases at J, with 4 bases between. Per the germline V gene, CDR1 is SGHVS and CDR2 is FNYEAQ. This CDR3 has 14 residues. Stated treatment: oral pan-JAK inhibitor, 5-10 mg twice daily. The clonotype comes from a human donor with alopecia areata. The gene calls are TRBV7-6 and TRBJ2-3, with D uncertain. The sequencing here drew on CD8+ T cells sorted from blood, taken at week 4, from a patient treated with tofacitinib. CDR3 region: CASSLAGSTDTQYF. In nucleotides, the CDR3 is TGTGCCAGCAGCTTAGCTGGAAGCACAGATACGCAGTATTTT.